These 27 T cell receptor beta chains were sequenced from one sample in a study of OX40 agonist ivuxolimab in advanced cancers. Libraries were prepared through the immunoSEQ multiplex PCR assay. TCRdb retrieved this table from immuneACCESS and kept in-frame rearrangements only. Not all clones are present; in checked studies, unresolved V genes account for under half, and no reason is known for the remainder. The sample contains about 31,000 clones, 80% to 90% of them found a single time. Over 25% of the sample rests with the top ten. The starting material was CD4+ or CD8+ T cells sorted from blood, obtained in a trial of the OX40 agonist ivuxolimab. The receptors originated from an adult with an advanced solid tumor such as melanoma, head and neck, liver or kidney cancer.

J is TRBJ2-7 and V is TRBV29-1; D is undetermined. Germline V gene sequence: CDR1 SQVTM, CDR2 ANQGSEA. Trimming took off 5 bases at V and 3 bases at J, with 11 bases between the two ends. The CDR3 is 12 amino acids. The CDR3 loop reads CSVRFKSYEQYF. In DNA, the CDR3 is TGCAGCGTTAGGTTTAAGAGCTACGAGCAGTACTTC.

This clone turned up a few times. CDR3 bases: TGTGCCAGCAGCTTAGGGGGAACCTACGAGCAGTACTTC. This codes for CASSLGGTYEQYF. The chain has TRBV7-7 and TRBJ2-7; D uncertain. The CDR3 is made up of 13 amino acids. V was clipped by 1 base and J by 2 bases, with 6 bases between them. Looked up from germline, CDR1 is SSHAT and CDR2 is FNYEAQ (reference sequence).

The rearrangement uses TRBV5-1 and TRBJ1-1; no clear D. CDR3 length equals 16 residues. Trimming stripped 0 bases from V and 2 bases from J, with 14 bases between. The V gene's germline CDR1 is SGHRS and CDR2 YFSETQ. CDR3 region: CASSLERKTLNTEAFF. DNA for the CDR3: TGCGCCAGCAGCTTGGAGCGGAAGACCCTAAACACTGAAGCTTTCTTT.

There are a few counts of this clone. The J gene is TRBJ1-2, the V gene TRBV27; 8 nucleotides align to TRBD1. The V and J ends lost 0 bases and 3 bases, in that order; junction bases with no gene match: 3. CDR1 and CDR2 from the germline V gene are MNHEY and SMNVEV (reference sequence). CDR3 length: 15 amino acids. CDR3 DNA sequence: TGTGCCAGCAGTTTATCCGCAGGGGGCGACTATGGCTACACCTTC. The encoded protein is CASSLSAGGDYGYTF.

The DNA for the CDR3 is TGTGCCAGCAGTTTTGGAAGGGCCACTGAAGCTTTCTTT. As protein: CASSFGRATEAFF. The chain joins TRBV28 to TRBJ1-1; no reliable D call. Germline-derived CDR1 and CDR2 are MDHEN and SYDVKM. Trimming stripped 3 bases from V and 4 bases from J, with 9 bases between. The CDR3 runs 13 residues.

This clone was observed a handful of times. This chain joins TRBV18 and TRBJ2-2; 8 bases line up with TRBD1. The CDR3 runs 17 residues. CDR1 is KGHSH, CDR2 LQKENI, per germline. The J segment lost 7 bases and the V segment lost 3 bases, leaving 13 bases of the junction unmatched. CDR3 protein: CASSPTYQGASFGELFF. The CDR3 nucleotides read TGTGCCAGCTCACCCACTTATCAGGGGGCATCGTTCGGGGAGCTGTTTTTT.

V is TRBV6-5 and J is TRBJ2-1; TRBD1 is a possible D gene (6 bases). The germline V gene has CDR1 MNHEY and CDR2 SVGAGI. CDR3 size: 15 residues. Between the trimmed V and J ends, which lost 4 bases and 5 bases, there was a span of 15 bases. CDR3 in DNA: TGTGCCAGCAGTTGGATGGGGGCAGGGGACAATGAGCAGTTCTTC. Translated, it gives CASSWMGAGDNEQFF.

This rearrangement joins TRBV6-5 to TRBJ2-7; 8 bases agree with TRBD1. This CDR3 is 15 amino acids long. Per germline, CDR1 MNHEY and CDR2 SVGAGI. V gave up 3 bases and J gave up 2 bases; unmatched junction bases: 6. The CDR3 DNA reads as TGTGCCAGCAGTTATCAGACAGGGGACCCCTACGAGCAGTACTTC. It is translated as CASSYQTGDPYEQYF.

The rearrangement links TRBV15 to TRBJ1-2; D ambiguous. Trimming took 5 bases from V and 2 from J, leaving 9 bases between them. Germline V gives CDR1 LNHNV, CDR2 YYDKDF (reference sequence). The CDR3 spans 13 residues. CDR3 amino acids: CATSLGGNYGYTF. CDR3 coding DNA: TGTGCCACCAGCCTTGGAGGGAACTATGGCTACACCTTC.

This chain uses TRBV9 with TRBJ2-7; 7 bases map to TRBD1. CDR3 length: 15 amino acids. The V and J ends lost 1 base and 2 bases, in that order; junction bases with no gene match: 6. Per germline, CDR1 SGDLS and CDR2 YYNGEE. The CDR3 DNA reads as TGTGCCAGCAGCGTAACCGGGACAGCGGCCTACGAGCAGTACTTC. This encodes CASSVTGTAAYEQYF.

The J gene is TRBJ2-7, the V gene TRBV5-5; D gene uncertain. The V gene's germline CDR1 is SGHKS and CDR2 YYEKEE (reference sequence). V shed 0 bases and J shed 2 bases, with 9 bases lying between them. The CDR3 covers 14 residues. This CDR3 is CASSLEAATYEQYF. In DNA, the CDR3 is TGTGCCAGCAGCTTGGAGGCAGCGACCTACGAGCAGTACTTC.

This clone has a single count. This rearrangement joins TRBV6-1 to TRBJ2-7; 7 bases are a match to TRBD1. CDR1 MNHNS and CDR2 SASEGT come from the germline V gene. The CDR3 is 14 residues long. V shed 6 bases, J shed 2 bases, and the junction held 7 bases outside the gene matches. The chain's CDR3 is CASRGGLPPYEQYF. The CDR3 DNA sequence: TGTGCCAGCAGAGGGGGCCTCCCGCCCTACGAGCAGTACTTC.

Points on this clone: One end of the junction does not line up with germline, which may come from a read error. The chain links TRBV30 to TRBJ2-7, with D possibly being TRBD2 (8 bases). The CDR3 runs 11 residues. Germline V gene sequence: CDR1 GTSNPN, CDR2 SVGIG (reference sequence). CDR3 nucleotide sequence: TGTGCCTGCCTTTCGGGGGGGACAGAGCGTTTC. It is translated as CACLSGGTERF.

The chain has TRBV13 and TRBJ2-1, with D perhaps matching TRBD1 (6 bases). V was shortened by 0 bases and J by 7 bases, with 16 bases between the two germline ends. The V gene's germline CDR1 is PRHDT and CDR2 FYEKMQ (reference sequence). The CDR3 length is 16 residues. The CDR3, as DNA: TGTGCCAGCAGCTTAGGTCGGCAGGGGCTTCGGAATGAGCAGTTCTTC. Encoded protein: CASSLGRQGLRNEQFF.

This rearrangement joins TRBV5-1 to TRBJ2-1, with TRBD2 matching over 9 bases. The V segment lost 2 bases and the J segment 4 bases; nucleotides outside the gene matches: 4. CDR1 is SGHRS, CDR2 YFSETQ, per germline. The CDR3 has 15 residues. The CDR3 nucleotides read TGCGCCAGCAGCTTCGGACTAGCGCCTTACAATGAGCAGTTCTTC. Amino acid sequence: CASSFGLAPYNEQFF.

The chain employs TRBV28 and TRBJ2-7, with D tentatively TRBD2 (6 bases). V lost 7 bases to trimming and J lost 6 bases, with 16 bases between them. The CDR3 covers 13 residues. Looked up from germline, CDR1 is MDHEN and CDR2 is SYDVKM. This chain's CDR3 is CASMVGTGGEQYF. For the CDR3, the DNA is TGTGCCAGCATGGTAGGAACCGGGGGCGAGCAGTACTTC. Full variable domain (rest looked up from reference TRBV28 and TRBJ2-7): DVKVTQSSRYLVKRTGEKVFLECVQDMDHENMFWYRQDPGLGLRLIYFSYDVKMKEKGDIPEGYSVSREKKERFSLILESASTNQTSMYLCASMVGTGGEQYFGPGTRLTVT.

The V gene is TRBV19, the J gene TRBJ2-1; D ambiguous. This CDR3 is built from 14 residues. V lost 1 base and J lost 8, with 12 bases in between. CDR1 and CDR2 from the germline V gene are LNHDA and SQIVND (reference sequence). This CDR3 is CASSIVPGRYEQFF. In DNA, the CDR3 is TGTGCCAGTAGTATAGTTCCCGGCCGGTATGAGCAGTTCTTC. Combining the CDR3 with reference TRBV19 and TRBJ2-1 gives the whole variable domain DGGITQSPKYLFRKEGQNVTLSCEQNLNHDAMYWYRQDPGQGLRLIYYSQIVNDFQKGDIAEGYSVSREKKESFPLTVTSAQKNPTAFYLCASSIVPGRYEQFFGPGTRLTVL.

The CDR3 bases are TGCGCCAGCAGCCAAGATCAGAGGGGCTCTGGGGCCAACGTCCTGACTTTC. Residues: CASSQDQRGSGANVLTF. The chain uses TRBV4-1 and TRBJ2-6, with D perhaps being TRBD1 or TRBD2 (5 bases each). Germline CDR1 is MGHRA and CDR2 is YSYEKL. CDR3 length: 17 amino acids. With 0 bases removed from V and 0 bases from J, the gap between germline ends came to 9 bases.

This chain uses TRBV9 with TRBJ2-5, with D possibly matching TRBD2 (5 bases). CDR1 is SGDLS, CDR2 YYNGEE, per germline. V was clipped by 3 bases and J by 5 bases, with 5 bases between them. This CDR3 contains 11 residues. CDR3 DNA: TGTGCCAGCAGCGCGGGGGAGACCCAGTACTTC. This codes for CASSAGETQYF.

The chain links TRBV29-1 to TRBJ1-2; TRBD1 agrees at 10 bases. This CDR3 spans 13 amino acids. Unmatched junction bases numbered 5, after V lost 8 bases and J lost 2 bases. Germline-derived CDR1 and CDR2 are SQVTM and ANQGSEA. In DNA, the CDR3 is TGCAGCCTTGGACAGGGGGAGAACTATGGCTACACCTTC. This encodes CSLGQGENYGYTF.

This rearrangement joins TRBV5-1 to TRBJ1-1; the D is unclear. CDR1 and CDR2 from the germline V gene are SGHRS and YFSETQ. Trimming stripped 0 bases from V and 5 bases from J, with 5 bases between. The length of the CDR3 is 12 residues. CDR3 nucleotide sequence: TGCGCCAGCAGCTTGGGTACGACTGAAGCTTTCTTT. Translated: CASSLGTTEAFF.

The chain is built from TRBV28 and TRBJ1-1; unclear D gene. Germline V gene lookup returns CDR1 MDHEN and CDR2 SYDVKM. The CDR3 is 13 residues long. V was shortened by 6 bases and J by 1 base, with 9 bases between the two germline ends. The CDR3 loop is CASRDGSNTEAFF. The CDR3 bases are TGTGCCAGCAGGGACGGCTCGAACACTGAAGCTTTCTTT.

V and J are TRBV9 and TRBJ1-3; tentative D call: TRBD1 (5 bases). Germline CDR1 SGDLS, CDR2 YYNGEE. Trimming took off 7 bases at V and 0 bases at J, with 8 bases between the two ends. The CDR3 runs 13 residues. CDR3 sequence: CASGGSSGNTIYF. CDR3 nucleotide sequence: TGTGCCAGCGGGGGAAGCTCTGGAAACACCATATATTTT.

This chain uses TRBV27 with TRBJ2-1; 9 nucleotides match TRBD2. There are 20 residues in the CDR3. J gave up 2 bases and V 7 bases, and 21 bases lay outside the gene matches. Germline V gene sequence: CDR1 MNHEY, CDR2 SMNVEV (reference sequence). As DNA, the CDR3 is TGTGCCAGCACCCTCTTAGCGGGAGCGCCACTATCAGGGGCCTACAATGAGCAGTTCTTC. It translates to CASTLLAGAPLSGAYNEQFF.

The V gene is TRBV27, the J gene TRBJ1-5; D perhaps matches TRBD1 (5 bases). This CDR3 contains 17 residues. The germline CDR1 and CDR2 sequences are MNHEY and SMNVEV (reference sequence). Trimming removed 6 bases from V and 6 bases from J, with 24 bases in between. CDR3 residues: CASSISISGRGSQPQHF. The CDR3 DNA reads TGTGCCAGCAGCATCTCCATATCCGGGAGGGGTAGTCAGCCCCAGCATTTT.

The rearrangement joins TRBV27 to TRBJ2-1; possibly TRBD2 for D (5 bases). The CDR3 extends over 15 amino acids. V was trimmed by 5 bases and J by 3 bases, leaving 14 bases between them. Looked up from germline, CDR1 is MNHEY and CDR2 is SMNVEV (reference sequence). CDR3: CASSKTGNLYNEQFF. CDR3 in DNA: TGTGCCAGCAGTAAAACGGGAAACCTCTACAATGAGCAGTTCTTC.

This chain joins TRBV28 and TRBJ2-7; TRBD1 matches at 11 bases. The CDR3 totals 15 residues. Trimming at V came to 5 bases and at J to 5 bases, leaving 8 bases not matched to a gene. Germline CDR1 and CDR2: MDHEN and SYDVKM. The CDR3 here is CASSPQRTGGHEQYF. The CDR3 DNA reads as TGTGCCAGCAGTCCCCAGAGGACAGGGGGCCACGAGCAGTACTTC.